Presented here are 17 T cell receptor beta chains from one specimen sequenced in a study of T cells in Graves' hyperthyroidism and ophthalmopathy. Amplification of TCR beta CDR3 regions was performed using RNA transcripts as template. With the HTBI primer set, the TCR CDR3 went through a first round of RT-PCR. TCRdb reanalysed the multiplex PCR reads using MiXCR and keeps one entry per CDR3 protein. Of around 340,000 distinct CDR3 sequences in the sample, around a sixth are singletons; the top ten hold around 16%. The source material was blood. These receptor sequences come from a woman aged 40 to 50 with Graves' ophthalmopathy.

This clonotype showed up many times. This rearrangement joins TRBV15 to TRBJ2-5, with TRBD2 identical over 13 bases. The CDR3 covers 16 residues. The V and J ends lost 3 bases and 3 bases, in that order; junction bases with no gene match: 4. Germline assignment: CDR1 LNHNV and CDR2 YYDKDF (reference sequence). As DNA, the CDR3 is TGTGCCACCAGCAGTATCGGACTAGCGGGAGAAGAGACCCAGTACTTC. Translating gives CATSSIGLAGEETQYF.

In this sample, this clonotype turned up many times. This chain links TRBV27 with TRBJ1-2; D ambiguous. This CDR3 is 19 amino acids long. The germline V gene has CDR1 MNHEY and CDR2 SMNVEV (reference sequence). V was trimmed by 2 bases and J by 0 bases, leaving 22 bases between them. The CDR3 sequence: CASSLTIETDPETNYGYTF. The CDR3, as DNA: TGTGCCAGCAGTTTAACGATCGAGACTGACCCTGAAACTAACTATGGCTACACCTTC.

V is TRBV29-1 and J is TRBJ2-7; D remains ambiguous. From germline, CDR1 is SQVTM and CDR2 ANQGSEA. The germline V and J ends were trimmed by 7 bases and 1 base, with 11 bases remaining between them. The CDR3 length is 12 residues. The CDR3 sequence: CSGGTNSYEQYF. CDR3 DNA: TGCAGCGGGGGAACTAATTCCTACGAGCAGTACTTC.

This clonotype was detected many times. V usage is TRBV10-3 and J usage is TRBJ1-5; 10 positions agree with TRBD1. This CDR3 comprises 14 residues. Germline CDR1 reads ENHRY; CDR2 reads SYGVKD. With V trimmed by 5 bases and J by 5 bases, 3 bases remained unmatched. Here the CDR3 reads CAISRDRGDQPQHF. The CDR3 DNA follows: TGTGCCATCAGTCGGGACAGGGGCGATCAGCCCCAGCATTTT.

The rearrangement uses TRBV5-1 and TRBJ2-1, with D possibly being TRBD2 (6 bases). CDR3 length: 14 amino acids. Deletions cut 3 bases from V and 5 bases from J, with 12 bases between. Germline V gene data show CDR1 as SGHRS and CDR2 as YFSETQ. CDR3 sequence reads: CASSWLATNNEQFF. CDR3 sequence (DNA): TGCGCCAGCAGCTGGCTAGCGACGAACAATGAGCAGTTCTTC.

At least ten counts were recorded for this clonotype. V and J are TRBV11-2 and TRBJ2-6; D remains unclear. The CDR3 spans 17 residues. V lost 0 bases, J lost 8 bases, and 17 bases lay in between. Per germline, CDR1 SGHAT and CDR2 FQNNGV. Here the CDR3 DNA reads TGTGCCAGCAGCTTAGACCCGGGCCAGGTTTCGACCAACGTCCTGACTTTC. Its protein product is CASSLDPGQVSTNVLTF.

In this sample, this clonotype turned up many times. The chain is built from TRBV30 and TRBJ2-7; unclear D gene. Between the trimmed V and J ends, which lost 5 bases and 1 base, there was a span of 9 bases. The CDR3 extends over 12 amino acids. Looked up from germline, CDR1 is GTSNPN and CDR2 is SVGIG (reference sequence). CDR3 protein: CAWDTISYEQYF. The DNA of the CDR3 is TGTGCCTGGGATACAATATCCTACGAGCAGTACTTC.

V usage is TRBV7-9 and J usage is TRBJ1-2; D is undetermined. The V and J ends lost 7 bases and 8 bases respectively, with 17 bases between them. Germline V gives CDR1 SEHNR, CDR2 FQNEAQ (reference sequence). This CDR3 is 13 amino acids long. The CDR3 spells CASNSGPWEGYTF. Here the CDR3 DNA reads TGTGCCAGCAACTCAGGTCCTTGGGAGGGCTACACCTTC.

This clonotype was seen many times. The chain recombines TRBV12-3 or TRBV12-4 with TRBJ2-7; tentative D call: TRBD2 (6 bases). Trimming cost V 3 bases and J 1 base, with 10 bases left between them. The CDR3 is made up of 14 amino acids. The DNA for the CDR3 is TGTGCCAGCAGTTTGGGCGGGAAATCCTACGAGCAGTACTTC. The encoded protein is CASSLGGKSYEQYF.

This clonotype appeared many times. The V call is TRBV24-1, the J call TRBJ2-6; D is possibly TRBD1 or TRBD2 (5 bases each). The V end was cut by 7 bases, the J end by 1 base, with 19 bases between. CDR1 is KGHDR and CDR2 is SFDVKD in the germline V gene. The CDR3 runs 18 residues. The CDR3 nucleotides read TGTGCCACCAGCCATGGGGGAGTACACCTTTCTGGGGCCAACGTCCTGACTTTC. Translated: CATSHGGVHLSGANVLTF.

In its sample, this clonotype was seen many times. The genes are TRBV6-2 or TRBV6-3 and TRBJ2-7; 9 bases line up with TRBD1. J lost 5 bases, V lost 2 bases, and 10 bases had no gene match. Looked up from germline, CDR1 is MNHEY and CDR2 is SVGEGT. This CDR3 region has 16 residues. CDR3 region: CASSYGVGTGFDEQYF. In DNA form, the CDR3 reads TGTGCCAGCAGTTACGGCGTGGGGACAGGGTTCGACGAGCAGTACTTC.

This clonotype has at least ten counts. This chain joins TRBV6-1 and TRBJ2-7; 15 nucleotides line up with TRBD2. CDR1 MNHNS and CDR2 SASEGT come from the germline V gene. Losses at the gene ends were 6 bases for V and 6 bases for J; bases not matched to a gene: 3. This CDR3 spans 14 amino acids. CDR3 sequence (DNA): TGTGCCAGCAGGAGGACTAGCGGGAGGGCCGAGCAGTACTTC. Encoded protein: CASRRTSGRAEQYF.

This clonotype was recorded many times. In DNA, the CDR3 is TGTGCCAGCAGTTTGTTGGGTGGGGATGTCTACGAGCAGTACTTC. The encoded protein is CASSLLGGDVYEQYF. The chain couples TRBV12-3 or TRBV12-4 to TRBJ2-7; D is unresolved. This CDR3 has 15 residues. The V end lost 3 bases, the J end lost 3 bases, and 15 bases lay between the germline ends.

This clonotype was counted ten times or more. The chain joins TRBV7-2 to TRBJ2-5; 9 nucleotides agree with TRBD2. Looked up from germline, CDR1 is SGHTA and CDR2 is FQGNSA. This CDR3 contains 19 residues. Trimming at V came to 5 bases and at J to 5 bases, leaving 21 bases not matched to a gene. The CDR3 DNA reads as TGTGCCAGCAGCCACAGTCCCCCAAATAGCGGGAGCCTCCTGGAGACCCAGTACTTC. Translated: CASSHSPPNSGSLLETQYF.

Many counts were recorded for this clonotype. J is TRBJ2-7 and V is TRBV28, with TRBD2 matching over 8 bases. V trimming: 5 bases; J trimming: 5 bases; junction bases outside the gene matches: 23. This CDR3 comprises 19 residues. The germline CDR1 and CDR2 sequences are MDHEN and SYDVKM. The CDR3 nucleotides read TGTGCCAGCAGTAGGAGTCTAGCGGGTATCGGGTTCGGACGGCACGAGCAGTACTTC. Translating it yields CASSRSLAGIGFGRHEQYF.

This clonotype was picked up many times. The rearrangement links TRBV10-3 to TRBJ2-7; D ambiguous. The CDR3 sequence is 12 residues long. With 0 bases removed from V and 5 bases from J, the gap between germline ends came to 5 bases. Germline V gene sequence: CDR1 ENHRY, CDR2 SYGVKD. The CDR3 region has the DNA TGTGCCATCAGTGAGTCCCGTGACGAGCAGTACTTC. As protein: CAISESRDEQYF.

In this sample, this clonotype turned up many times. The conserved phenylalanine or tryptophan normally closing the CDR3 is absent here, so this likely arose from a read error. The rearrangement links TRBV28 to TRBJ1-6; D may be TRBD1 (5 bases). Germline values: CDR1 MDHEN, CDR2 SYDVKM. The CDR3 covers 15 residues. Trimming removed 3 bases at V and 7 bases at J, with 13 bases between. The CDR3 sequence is CASSFGTDLNSPLHL. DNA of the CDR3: TGTGCCAGCAGTTTTGGGACCGATCTAAATTCACCCCTCCACCTT.